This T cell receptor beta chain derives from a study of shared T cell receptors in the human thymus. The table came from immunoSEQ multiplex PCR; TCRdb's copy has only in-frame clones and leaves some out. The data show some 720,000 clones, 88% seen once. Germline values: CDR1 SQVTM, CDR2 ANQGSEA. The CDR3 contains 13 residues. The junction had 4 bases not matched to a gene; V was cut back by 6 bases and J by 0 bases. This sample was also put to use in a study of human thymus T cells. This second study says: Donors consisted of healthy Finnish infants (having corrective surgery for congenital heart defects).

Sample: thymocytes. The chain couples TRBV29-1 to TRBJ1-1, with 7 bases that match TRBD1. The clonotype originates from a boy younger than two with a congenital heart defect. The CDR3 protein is CSVPGTVNTEAFF. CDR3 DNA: TGCAGCGTACCAGGGACAGTGAACACTGAAGCTTTCTTT.